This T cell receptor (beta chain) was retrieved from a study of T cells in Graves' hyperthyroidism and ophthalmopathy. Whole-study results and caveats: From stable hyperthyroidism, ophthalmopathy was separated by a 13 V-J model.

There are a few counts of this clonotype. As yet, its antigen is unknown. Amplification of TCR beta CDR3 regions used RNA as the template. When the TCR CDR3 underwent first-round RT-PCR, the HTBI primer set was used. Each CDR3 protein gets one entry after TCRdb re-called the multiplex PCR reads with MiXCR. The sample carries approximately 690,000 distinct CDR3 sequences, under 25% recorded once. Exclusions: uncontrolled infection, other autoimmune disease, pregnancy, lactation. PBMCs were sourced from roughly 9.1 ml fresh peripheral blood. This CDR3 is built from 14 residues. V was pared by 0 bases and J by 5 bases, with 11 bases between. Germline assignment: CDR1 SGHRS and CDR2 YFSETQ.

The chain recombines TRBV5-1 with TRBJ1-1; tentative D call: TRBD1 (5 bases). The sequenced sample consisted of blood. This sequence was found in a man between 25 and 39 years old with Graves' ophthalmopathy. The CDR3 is CASSLDPGGTEAFF. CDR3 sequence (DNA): TGCGCCAGCAGCTTGGACCCTGGGGGGACTGAAGCTTTCTTT.